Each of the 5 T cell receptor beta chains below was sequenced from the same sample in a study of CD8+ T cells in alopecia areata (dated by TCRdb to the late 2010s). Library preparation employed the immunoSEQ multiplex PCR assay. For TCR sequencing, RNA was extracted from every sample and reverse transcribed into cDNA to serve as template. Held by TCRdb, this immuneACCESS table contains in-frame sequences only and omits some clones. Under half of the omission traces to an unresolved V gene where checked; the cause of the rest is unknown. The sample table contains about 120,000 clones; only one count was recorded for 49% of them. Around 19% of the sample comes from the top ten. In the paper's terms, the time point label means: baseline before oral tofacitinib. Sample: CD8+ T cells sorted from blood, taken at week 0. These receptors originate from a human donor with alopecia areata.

CDR3 amino acids: CATWTERSGELFF. The CDR3 DNA sequence: TGTGCCACCTGGACAGAGAGGAGCGGGGAGCTGTTTTTT. The chain joins TRBV6-5 to TRBJ2-2; TRBD1 is a possible D gene (6 bases). The CDR3 is 13 residues long. Between the trimmed V and J ends, which lost 10 bases and 7 bases, there was a span of 16 bases. Germline lookup yields CDR1 MNHEY and CDR2 SVGAGI.

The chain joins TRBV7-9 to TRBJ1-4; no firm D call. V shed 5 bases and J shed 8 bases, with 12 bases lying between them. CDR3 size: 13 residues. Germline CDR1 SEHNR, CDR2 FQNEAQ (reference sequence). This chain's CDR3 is CASSRPIGEKLFF. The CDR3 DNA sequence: TGTGCCAGCAGCCGCCCGATTGGGGAAAAACTGTTTTTT.

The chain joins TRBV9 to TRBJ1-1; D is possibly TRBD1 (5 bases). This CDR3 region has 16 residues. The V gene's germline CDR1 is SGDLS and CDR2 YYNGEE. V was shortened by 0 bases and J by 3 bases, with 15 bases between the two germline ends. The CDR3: CASSVGSGQRYTEAFF. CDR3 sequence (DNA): TGTGCCAGCAGCGTAGGATCAGGGCAAAGGTACACTGAAGCTTTCTTT.

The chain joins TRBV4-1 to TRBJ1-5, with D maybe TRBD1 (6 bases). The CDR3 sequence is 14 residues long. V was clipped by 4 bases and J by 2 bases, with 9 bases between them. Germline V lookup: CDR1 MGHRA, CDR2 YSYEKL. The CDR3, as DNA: TGCGCCAGCAGCCCGAGACAGGGCAATCAGCCCCAGCATTTT. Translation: CASSPRQGNQPQHF.

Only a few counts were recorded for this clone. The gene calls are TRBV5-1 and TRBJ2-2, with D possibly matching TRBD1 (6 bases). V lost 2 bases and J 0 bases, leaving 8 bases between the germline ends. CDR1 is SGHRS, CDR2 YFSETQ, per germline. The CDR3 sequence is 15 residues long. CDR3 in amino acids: CASSFWTANTGELFF. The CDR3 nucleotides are TGCGCCAGCAGCTTTTGGACAGCGAACACCGGGGAGCTGTTTTTT.